The 2 T cell receptor beta chains in this list originate from one sample, sequenced in a study of CDR3 diversity in severe acne. TCRdb processed the PCR reads anew with MiXCR; each CDR3 protein has one entry. This sample has 84,000 or so distinct CDR3 sequences, with roughly half found just once. The sequenced sample consisted of blood. The receptors come from a male donor in good health, serving as a control.

This chain links TRBV25-1 with TRBJ2-3; weak D call: TRBD1 (6 bases). With 1 base removed from V and 9 bases from J, the gap between germline ends came to 11 bases. Germline assignment: CDR1 MGHDK and CDR2 SYGVNS. This CDR3 comprises 13 residues. The CDR3: CASSEFRQGTQYF. The CDR3 DNA sequence: TGTGCCAGCAGTGAATTCAGGCAGGGGACGCAGTATTTT.

Worth noting for this clonotype: One junction end does not reproduce the germline sequence, and a read error may be involved. The chain recombines TRBV5-5 with TRBJ1-2; tentative D call: TRBD1 (6 bases). This CDR3 comprises 12 residues. CDR1 and CDR2 (germline): SGHKS, YYEKEE (reference sequence). The CDR3 reads CAGSFTGLGYTF. The CDR3 region has the DNA TGTGCCGGCAGCTTCACAGGGCTCGGCTACACCTTC. The variable domain in full, completed from reference TRBV5-5 and TRBJ1-2, reads DAGVTQSPTHLIKTRGQQVTLRCSPISGHKSVSWYQQVLGQGPQFIFQYYEKEERGRGNFPDRFSARQFPNYSSELNVNALLLGDSALYLCAGSFTGLGYTFGSGTRLTVV.